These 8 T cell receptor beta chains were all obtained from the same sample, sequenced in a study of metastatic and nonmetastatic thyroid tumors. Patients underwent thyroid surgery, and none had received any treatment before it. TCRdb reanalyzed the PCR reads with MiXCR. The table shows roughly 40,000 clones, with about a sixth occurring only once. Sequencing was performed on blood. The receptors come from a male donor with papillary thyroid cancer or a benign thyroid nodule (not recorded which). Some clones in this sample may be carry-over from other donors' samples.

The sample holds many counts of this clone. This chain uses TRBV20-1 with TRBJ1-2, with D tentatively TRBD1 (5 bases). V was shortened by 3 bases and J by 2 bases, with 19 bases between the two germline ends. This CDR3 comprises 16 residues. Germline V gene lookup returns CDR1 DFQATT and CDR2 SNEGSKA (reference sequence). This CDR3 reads CSASSQAMGENYGYTF. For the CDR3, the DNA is TGCAGTGCTAGTTCCCAGGCTATGGGGGAGAACTATGGCTACACCTTC.

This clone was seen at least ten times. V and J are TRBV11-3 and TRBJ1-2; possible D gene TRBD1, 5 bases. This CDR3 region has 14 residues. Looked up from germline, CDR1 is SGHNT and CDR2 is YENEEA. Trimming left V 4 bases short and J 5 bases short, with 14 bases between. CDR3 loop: CASSSYDGAYGYTF. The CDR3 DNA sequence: TGTGCCAGCAGCTCCTACGACGGGGCTTATGGCTACACCTTC.

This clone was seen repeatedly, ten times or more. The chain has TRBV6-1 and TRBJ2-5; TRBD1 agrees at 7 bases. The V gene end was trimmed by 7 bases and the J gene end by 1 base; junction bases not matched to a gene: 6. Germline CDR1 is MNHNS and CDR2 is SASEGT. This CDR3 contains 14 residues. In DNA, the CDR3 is TGTGCCAGCACAGCCGGACAGGCCCAAGAGACCCAGTACTTC. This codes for CASTAGQAQETQYF.

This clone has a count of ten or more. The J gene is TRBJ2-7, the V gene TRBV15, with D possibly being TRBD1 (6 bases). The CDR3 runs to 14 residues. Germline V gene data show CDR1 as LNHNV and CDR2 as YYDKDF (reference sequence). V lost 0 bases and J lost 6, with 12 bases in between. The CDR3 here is CATSREGAPAEQYF. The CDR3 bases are TGTGCCACCAGCAGAGAGGGGGCACCAGCCGAGCAGTACTTC.

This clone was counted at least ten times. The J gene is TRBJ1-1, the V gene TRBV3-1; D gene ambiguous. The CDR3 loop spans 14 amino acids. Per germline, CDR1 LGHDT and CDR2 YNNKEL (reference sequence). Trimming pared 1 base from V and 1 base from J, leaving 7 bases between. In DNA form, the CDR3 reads TGTGCCAGCAGCCAAGCGGCCACGAACACTGAAGCTTTCTTT. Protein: CASSQAATNTEAFF.

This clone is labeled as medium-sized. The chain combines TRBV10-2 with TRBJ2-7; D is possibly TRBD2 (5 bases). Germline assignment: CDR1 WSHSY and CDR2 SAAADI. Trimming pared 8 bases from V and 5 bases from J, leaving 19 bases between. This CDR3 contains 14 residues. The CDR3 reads CASQNGGSGNEQYF. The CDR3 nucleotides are TGCGCCAGCCAAAATGGAGGATCGGGGAACGAGCAGTACTTC.

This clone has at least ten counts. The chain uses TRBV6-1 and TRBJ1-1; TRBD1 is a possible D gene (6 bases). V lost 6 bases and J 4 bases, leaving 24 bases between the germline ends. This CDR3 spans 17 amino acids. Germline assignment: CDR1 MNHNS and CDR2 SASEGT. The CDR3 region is CASRRSTGTLGATEAFF. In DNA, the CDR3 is TGTGCCAGCAGAAGGTCCACAGGAACCTTGGGGGCCACTGAAGCTTTCTTT.

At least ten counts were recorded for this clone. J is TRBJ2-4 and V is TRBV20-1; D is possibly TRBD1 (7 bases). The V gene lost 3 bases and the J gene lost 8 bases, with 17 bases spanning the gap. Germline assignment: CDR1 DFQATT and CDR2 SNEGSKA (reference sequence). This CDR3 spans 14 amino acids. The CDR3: CSASRGQKRDIQYF. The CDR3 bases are TGCAGTGCTAGTCGGGGACAGAAGCGGGACATTCAGTACTTC.